This T cell receptor (beta chain) was found in a study of T cells after yellow fever vaccination. Study-level findings and limits: The secondary T-cell response peaked on day 5, not day 15, but was weaker. After the booster, 96% of CD4 and approximately 87% of CD8 primary-response clones were re-detected. FACS-sorted repertoires could contain abundant clonotypes contaminating from the bulk population.

This clonotype has more than one count but fewer than ten. Its antigen is unidentified. This CDR3 is 13 amino acids long. Germline CDR1 SGHDT, CDR2 YYEEEE. V lost 0 bases, J lost 6 bases, and 8 bases lay in between. TCR cDNA, made by 5'RACE template switching, carried an added universal primer site and UMIs. One entry per CDR3 protein, called by TCRdb with MiXCR from the 5' RACE reads. The repertoire consists of approximately 160,000 distinct CDR3 sequences, with roughly 9% occurring once and the leading ten covering about 40%. The chain carries TRBV5-6 and TRBJ2-3, with D perhaps matching TRBD1 (5 bases). The source material was CD8+ T cells sorted from PBMCs, sampled 45 days after the yellow fever booster vaccination. This receptor was obtained from a man aged 18-30 years who received the YFV17D yellow fever vaccine. The CDR3 nucleotides are TGTGCCAGCAGCTTGGGGGCAGGGGATACGCAGTATTTT. Protein product: CASSLGAGDTQYF.